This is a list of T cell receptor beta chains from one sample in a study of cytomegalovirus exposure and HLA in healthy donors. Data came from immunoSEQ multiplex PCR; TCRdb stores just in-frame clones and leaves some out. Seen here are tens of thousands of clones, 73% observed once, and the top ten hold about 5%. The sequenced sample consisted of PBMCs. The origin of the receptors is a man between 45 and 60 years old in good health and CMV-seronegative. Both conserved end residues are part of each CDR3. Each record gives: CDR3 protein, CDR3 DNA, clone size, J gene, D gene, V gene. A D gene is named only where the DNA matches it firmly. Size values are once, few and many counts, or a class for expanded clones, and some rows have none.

CASRTTDYNEQFF TGTGCCAGCAGAACGACAGACTACAATGAGCAGTTCTTC few TRBJ2-1 NA TRBV28
CASSGNRGKNTEAFF TGTGCCAGCAGCGGGAACAGGGGGAAGAACACTGAAGCTTTCTTT NA TRBJ1-1 TRBD1 TRBV11-2
CASSLFPGAYEQYF TGTGCCAGCAGCTTATTCCCCGGTGCCTACGAGCAGTACTTC NA TRBJ2-7 NA TRBV7-8
CASSETPFGGDSPLHF TGTGCCAGCAGCGAGACCCCCTTTGGAGGGGATTCACCCCTCCACTTT once TRBJ1-6 NA TRBV9
CASSEARQGDTYEQYF TGTGCCAGCAGTGAAGCGCGACAGGGGGATACCTACGAGCAGTACTTC NA TRBJ2-7 TRBD1 TRBV6-1
CSVGQKETQYF TGCAGCGTAGGACAGAAAGAGACCCAGTACTTC few TRBJ2-5 NA TRBV29-1
CASRPGAVSNQPQHF TGTGCCAGCAGACCAGGGGCAGTTAGCAATCAGCCCCAGCATTTT NA TRBJ1-5 NA TRBV2
CASSFGRGSTEAFF TGTGCCAGCAGTTTCGGTAGGGGAAGCACTGAAGCTTTCTTT NA TRBJ1-1 NA TRBV6-5
CASRPSAASGEMQYF TGTGCCAGTAGACCCTCGGCCGCTAGCGGGGAAATGCAGTACTTC NA TRBJ2-7 TRBD2 TRBV19
CASSFDSLGNQPQHF TGTGCCAGCAGTTTCGACAGTCTCGGAAATCAGCCCCAGCATTTT NA TRBJ1-5 NA TRBV21-1
CASSEGNPVVALATNEKLFF TGTGCCAGCAGTGAAGGAAACCCCGTGGTGGCCCTTGCAACTAATGAAAAACTGTTTTTT NA TRBJ1-4 NA TRBV6-1
CASSAPGGSSGLGDTQYF TGTGCCAGCAGCGCCCCCGGGGGGTCTAGCGGGCTGGGAGATACGCAGTATTTT NA TRBJ2-3 TRBD2 TRBV9
CAISDRLRVGEQYF TGTGCCATCAGTGACCGTTTGCGGGTAGGCGAGCAGTACTTC NA TRBJ2-7 NA TRBV10-3
CAGNMRGNSPLHF TGTGCCGGCAACATGAGGGGGAACTCACCCCTCCACTTT NA TRBJ1-6 NA TRBV5-4
CAWRWDILGGYTF TGTGCCTGGAGATGGGACATCCTCGGGGGCTACACCTTC NA TRBJ1-2 NA TRBV30
CASSPEAGGTYEQYF TGTGCCAGCAGTCCCGAAGCGGGGGGGACCTACGAGCAGTACTTC few TRBJ2-7 TRBD2 TRBV5-4
CSVEPPDFATNEKLFF TGCAGCGTTGAACCCCCCGACTTCGCAACTAATGAAAAACTGTTTTTT NA TRBJ1-4 NA TRBV29-1
CASSPDLAVETQYF TGTGCTAGCTCCCCTGATTTAGCGGTTGAGACCCAGTACTTC NA TRBJ2-5 NA TRBV7-7